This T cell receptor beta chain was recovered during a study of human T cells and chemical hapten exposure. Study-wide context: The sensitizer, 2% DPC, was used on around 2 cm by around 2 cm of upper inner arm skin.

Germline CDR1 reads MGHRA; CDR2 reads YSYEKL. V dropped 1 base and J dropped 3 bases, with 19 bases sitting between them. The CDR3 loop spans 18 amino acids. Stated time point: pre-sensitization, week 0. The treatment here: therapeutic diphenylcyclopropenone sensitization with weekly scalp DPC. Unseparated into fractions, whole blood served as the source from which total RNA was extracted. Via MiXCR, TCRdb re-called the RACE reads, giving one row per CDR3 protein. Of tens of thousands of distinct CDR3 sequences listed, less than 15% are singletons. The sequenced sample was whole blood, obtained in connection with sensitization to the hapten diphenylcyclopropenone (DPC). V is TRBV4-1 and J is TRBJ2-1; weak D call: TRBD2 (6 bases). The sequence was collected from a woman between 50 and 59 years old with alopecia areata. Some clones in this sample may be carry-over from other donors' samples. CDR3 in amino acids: CASSQAQLVGGFYNEQFF. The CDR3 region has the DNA TGCGCCAGCAGCCAAGCTCAACTGGTGGGGGGATTCTACAATGAGCAGTTCTTC.